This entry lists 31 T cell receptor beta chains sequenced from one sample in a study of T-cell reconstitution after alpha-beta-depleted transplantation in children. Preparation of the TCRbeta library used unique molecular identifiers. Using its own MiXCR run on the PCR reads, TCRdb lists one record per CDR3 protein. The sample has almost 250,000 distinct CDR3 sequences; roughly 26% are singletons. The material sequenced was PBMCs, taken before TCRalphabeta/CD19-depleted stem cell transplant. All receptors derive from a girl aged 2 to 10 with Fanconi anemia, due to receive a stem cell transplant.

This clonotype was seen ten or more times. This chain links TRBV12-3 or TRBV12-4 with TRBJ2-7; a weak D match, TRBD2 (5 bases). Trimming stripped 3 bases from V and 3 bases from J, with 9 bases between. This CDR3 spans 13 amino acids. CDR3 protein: CASSFELVYEQYF. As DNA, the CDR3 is TGTGCCAGCAGTTTTGAACTAGTCTACGAGCAGTACTTC.

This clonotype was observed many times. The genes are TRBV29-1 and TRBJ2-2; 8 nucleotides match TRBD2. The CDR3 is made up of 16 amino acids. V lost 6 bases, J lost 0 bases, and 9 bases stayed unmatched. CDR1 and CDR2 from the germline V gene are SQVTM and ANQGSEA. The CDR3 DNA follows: TGCAGCGTAGCAAGTGGGGGACTAGCGAACACCGGGGAGCTGTTTTTT. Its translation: CSVASGGLANTGELFF.

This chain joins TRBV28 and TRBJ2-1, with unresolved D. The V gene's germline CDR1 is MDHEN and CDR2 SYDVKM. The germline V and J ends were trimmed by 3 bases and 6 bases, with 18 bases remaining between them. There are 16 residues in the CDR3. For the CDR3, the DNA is TGTGCCAGCAGTTTCCTTTCTGCGGAAGACTCCAATGAGCAGTTCTTC. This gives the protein CASSFLSAEDSNEQFF. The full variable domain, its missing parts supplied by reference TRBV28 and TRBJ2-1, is DVKVTQSSRYLVKRTGEKVFLECVQDMDHENMFWYRQDPGLGLRLIYFSYDVKMKEKGDIPEGYSVSREKKERFSLILESASTNQTSMYLCASSFLSAEDSNEQFFGPGTRLTVL.

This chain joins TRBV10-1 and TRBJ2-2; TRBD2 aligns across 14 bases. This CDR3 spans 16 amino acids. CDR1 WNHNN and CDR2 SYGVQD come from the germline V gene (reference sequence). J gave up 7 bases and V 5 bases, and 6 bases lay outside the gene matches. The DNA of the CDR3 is TGCGCCAGCAGTAGGGGACTAGCGGGAGACATCGGGGAGCTGTTTTTT. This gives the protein CASSRGLAGDIGELFF.

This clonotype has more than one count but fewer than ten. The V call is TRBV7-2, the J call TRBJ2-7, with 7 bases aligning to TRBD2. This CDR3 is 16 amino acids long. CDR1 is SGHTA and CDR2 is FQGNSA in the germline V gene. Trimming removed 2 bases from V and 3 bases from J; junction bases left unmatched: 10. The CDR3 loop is CASSLPLGLAVYEQYF. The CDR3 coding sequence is TGTGCCAGCAGCTTACCCCTAGGGCTAGCGGTCTACGAGCAGTACTTC. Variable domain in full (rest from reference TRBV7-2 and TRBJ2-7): GAGVSQSPSNKVTEKGKDVELRCDPISGHTALYWYRQSLGQGLEFLIYFQGNSAPDKSGLPSDRFSAERTGGSVSTLTIQRTQQEDSAVYLCASSLPLGLAVYEQYFGPGTRLTVT.

CDR3 coding DNA: TGTGCCAGCAGGCCGACAGGTAAAACTGAAGCTTTCTTT. Translating it yields CASRPTGKTEAFF. The rearrangement uses TRBV28 and TRBJ1-1, with D perhaps TRBD1 (6 bases). V dropped 6 bases and J dropped 5 bases, with 13 bases sitting between them. Germline assignment: CDR1 MDHEN and CDR2 SYDVKM. The CDR3 spans 13 residues. Together with reference TRBV28 and TRBJ1-1, the CDR3 gives the full variable domain: DVKVTQSSRYLVKRTGEKVFLECVQDMDHENMFWYRQDPGLGLRLIYFSYDVKMKEKGDIPEGYSVSREKKERFSLILESASTNQTSMYLCASRPTGKTEAFFGQGTRLTVV.

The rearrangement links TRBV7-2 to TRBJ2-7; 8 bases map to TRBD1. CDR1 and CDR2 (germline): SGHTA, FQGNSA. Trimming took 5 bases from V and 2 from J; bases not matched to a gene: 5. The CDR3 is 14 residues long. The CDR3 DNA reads TGTGCCAGCAGCCTGGACAGGGCGCCCTACGAGCAGTACTTC. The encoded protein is CASSLDRAPYEQYF. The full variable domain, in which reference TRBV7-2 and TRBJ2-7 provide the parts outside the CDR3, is GAGVSQSPSNKVTEKGKDVELRCDPISGHTALYWYRQSLGQGLEFLIYFQGNSAPDKSGLPSDRFSAERTGGSVSTLTIQRTQQEDSAVYLCASSLDRAPYEQYFGPGTRLTVT.

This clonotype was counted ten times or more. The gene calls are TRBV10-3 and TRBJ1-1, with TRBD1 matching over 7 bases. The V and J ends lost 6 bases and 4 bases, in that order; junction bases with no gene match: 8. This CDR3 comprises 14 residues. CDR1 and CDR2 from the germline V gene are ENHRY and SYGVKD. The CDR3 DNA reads TGTGCCATCAGGATGGGACAGATTGCCACTGAAGCTTTCTTT. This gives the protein CAIRMGQIATEAFF.

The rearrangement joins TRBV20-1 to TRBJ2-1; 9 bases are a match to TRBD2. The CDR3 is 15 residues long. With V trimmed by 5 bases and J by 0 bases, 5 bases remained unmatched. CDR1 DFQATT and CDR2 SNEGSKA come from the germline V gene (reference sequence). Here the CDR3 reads CSAPRLAASYNEQFF. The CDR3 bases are TGCAGTGCTCCTCGACTAGCGGCCTCCTACAATGAGCAGTTCTTC.

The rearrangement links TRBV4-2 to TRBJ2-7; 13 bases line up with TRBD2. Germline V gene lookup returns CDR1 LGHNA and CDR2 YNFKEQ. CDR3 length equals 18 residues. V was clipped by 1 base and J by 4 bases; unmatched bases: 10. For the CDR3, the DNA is TGTGCCAGCAGCCAAGGGACTAGCGGGGGACCGGGATCTTACGAGCAGTACTTC. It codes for CASSQGTSGGPGSYEQYF.

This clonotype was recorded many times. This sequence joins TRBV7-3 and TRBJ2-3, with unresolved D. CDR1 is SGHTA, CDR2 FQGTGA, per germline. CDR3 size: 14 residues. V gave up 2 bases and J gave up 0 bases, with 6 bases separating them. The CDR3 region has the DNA TGTGCCAGCAGCTTAGCAGCTAGCACAGATACGCAGTATTTT. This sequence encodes CASSLAASTDTQYF.

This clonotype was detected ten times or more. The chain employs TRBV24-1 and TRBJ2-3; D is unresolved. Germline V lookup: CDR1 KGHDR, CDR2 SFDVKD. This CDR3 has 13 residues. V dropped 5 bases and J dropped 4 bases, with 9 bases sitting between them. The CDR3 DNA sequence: TGTGCCACCAGTGTCCATGAGGCAGATACGCAGTATTTT. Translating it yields CATSVHEADTQYF.

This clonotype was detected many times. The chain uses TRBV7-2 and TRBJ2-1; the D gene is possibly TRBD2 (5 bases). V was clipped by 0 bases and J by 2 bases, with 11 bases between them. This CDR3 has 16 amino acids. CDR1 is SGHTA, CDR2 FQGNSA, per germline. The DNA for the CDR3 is TGTGCCAGCAGCTTAGCGGGATGGAGGACCTACAATGAGCAGTTCTTC. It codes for CASSLAGWRTYNEQFF.

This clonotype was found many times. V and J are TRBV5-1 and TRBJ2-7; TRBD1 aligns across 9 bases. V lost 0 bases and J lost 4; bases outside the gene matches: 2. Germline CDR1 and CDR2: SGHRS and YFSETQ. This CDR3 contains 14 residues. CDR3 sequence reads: CASSLVGTGYEQYF. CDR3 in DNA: TGCGCCAGCAGCTTGGTTGGGACAGGGTACGAGCAGTACTTC. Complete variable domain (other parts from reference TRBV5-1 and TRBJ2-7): KAGVTQTPRYLIKTRGQQVTLSCSPISGHRSVSWYQQTPGQGLQFLFEYFSETQRNKGNFPGRFSGRQFSNSRSEMNVSTLELGDSALYLCASSLVGTGYEQYFGPGTRLTVT.

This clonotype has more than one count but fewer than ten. CDR3 in amino acids: CSASSGLYEQYF. In DNA, the CDR3 is TGCAGTGCTAGCTCAGGGTTATACGAGCAGTACTTC. The rearrangement links TRBV20-1 to TRBJ2-7, with TRBD1 as a possible D gene (5 bases). This CDR3 has 12 amino acids. Trimming cost V 3 bases and J 4 bases, with 10 bases left between them. Germline CDR1 DFQATT, CDR2 SNEGSKA (reference sequence).

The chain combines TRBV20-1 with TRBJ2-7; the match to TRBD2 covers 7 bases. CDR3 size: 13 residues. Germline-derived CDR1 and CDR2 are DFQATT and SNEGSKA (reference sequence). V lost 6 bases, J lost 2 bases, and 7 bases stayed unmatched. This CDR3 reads CSARSGRTYEQYF. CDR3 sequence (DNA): TGCAGTGCCCGTAGCGGGCGTACCTACGAGCAGTACTTC.

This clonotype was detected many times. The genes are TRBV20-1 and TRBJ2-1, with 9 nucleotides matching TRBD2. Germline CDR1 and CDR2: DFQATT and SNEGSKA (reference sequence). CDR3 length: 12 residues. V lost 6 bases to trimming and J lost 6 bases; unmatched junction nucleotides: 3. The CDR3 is CSANSGSNEQFF. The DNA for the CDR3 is TGCAGTGCGAATAGCGGGAGCAATGAGCAGTTCTTC.

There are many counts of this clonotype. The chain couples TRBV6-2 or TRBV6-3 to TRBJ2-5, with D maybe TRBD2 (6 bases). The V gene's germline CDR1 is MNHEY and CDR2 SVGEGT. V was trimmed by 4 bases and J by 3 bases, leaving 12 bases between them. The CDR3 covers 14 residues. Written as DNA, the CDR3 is TGTGCCAGCAGTTGGGACTTGGGAGAAGAGACCCAGTACTTC. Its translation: CASSWDLGEETQYF.

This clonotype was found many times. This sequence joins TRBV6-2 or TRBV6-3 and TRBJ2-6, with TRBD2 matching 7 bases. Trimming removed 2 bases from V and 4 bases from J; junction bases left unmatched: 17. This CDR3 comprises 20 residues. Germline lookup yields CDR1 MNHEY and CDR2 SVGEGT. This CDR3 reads CASSYKGLPSPRTGANVLTF. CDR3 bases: TGTGCCAGCAGTTACAAGGGACTACCATCTCCGAGGACGGGGGCCAACGTCCTGACTTTC.

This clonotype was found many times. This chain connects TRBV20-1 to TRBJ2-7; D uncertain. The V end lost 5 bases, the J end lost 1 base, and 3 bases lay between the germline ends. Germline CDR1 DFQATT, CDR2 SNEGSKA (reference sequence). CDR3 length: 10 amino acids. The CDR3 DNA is TGCAGTGCTTCGTCCTACGAGCAGTACTTC. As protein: CSASSYEQYF.

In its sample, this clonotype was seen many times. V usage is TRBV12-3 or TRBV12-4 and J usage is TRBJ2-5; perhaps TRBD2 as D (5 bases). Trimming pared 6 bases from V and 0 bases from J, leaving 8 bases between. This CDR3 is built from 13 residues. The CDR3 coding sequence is TGTGCCAGCAGAGAGCGGAACCAAGAGACCCAGTACTTC. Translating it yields CASRERNQETQYF.

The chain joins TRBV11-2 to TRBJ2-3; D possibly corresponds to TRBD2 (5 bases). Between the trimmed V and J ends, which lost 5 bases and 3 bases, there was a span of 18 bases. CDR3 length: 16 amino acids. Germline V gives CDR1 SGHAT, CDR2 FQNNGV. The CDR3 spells CASSTSRTVQTDTQYF. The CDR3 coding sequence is TGTGCCAGCAGCACGAGCCGGACTGTCCAAACAGATACGCAGTATTTT.

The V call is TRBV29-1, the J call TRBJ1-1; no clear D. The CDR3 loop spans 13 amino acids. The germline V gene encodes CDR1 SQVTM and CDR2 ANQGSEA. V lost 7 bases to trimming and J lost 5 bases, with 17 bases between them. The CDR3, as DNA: TGCAGCGCGATGACCCCCGGTAGAACTGAAGCTTTCTTT. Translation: CSAMTPGRTEAFF.

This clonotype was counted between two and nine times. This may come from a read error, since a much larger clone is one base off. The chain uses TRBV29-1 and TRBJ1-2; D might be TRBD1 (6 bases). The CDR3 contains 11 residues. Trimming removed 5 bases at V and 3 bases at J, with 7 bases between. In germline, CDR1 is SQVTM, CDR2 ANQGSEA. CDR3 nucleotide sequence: TGCAGCGTTCCAGGGGACTATGGCTACACCTTC. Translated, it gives CSVPGDYGYTF.

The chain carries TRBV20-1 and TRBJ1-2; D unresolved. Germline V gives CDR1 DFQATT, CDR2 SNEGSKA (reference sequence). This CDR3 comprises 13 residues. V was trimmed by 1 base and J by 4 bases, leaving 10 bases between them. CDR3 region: CSARVGSTYGYTF. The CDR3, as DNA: TGCAGTGCTAGAGTGGGCAGCACCTATGGCTACACCTTC.

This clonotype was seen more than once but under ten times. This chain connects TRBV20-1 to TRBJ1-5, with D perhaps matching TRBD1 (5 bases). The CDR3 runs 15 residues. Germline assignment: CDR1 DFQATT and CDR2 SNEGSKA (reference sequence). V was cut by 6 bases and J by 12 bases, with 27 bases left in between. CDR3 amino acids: CSATNAQLSGEDQHF. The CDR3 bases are TGCAGTGCAACTAACGCCCAGCTTTCGGGGGAAGACCAGCATTTT.

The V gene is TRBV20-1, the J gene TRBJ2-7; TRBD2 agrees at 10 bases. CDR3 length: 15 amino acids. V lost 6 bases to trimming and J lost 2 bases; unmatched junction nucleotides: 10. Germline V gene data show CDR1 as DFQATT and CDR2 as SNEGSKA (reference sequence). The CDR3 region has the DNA TGCAGTGCCCAAACAGTAGCGGGAGGAACCTACGAGCAGTACTTC. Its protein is CSAQTVAGGTYEQYF.

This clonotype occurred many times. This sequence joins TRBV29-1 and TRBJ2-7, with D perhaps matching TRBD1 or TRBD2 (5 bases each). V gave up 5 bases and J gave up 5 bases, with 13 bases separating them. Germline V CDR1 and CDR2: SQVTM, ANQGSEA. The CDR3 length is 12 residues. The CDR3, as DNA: TGCAGCGTTACCGGGACGTTCGACGAGCAGTACTTC. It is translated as CSVTGTFDEQYF.

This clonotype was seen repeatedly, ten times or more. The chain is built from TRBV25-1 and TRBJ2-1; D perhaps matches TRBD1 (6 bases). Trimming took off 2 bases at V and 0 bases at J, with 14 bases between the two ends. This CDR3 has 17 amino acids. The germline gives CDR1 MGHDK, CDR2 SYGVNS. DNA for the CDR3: TGTGCCAGCAGTGAAACCCCGGGACATAGCTCCTACAATGAGCAGTTCTTC. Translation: CASSETPGHSSYNEQFF.

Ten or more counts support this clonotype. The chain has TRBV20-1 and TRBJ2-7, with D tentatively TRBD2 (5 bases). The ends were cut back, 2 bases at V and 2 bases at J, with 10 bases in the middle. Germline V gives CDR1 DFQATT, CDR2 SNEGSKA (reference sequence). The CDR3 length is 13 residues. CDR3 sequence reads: CSARFGGTYEQYF. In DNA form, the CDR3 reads TGCAGTGCTAGATTTGGAGGAACCTACGAGCAGTACTTC.

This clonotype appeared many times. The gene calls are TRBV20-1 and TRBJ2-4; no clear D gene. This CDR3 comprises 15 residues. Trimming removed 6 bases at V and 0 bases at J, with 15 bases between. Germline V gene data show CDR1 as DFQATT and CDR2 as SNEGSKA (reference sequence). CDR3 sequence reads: CSANGVELAKNIQYF. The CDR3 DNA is TGCAGTGCCAACGGAGTTGAACTAGCCAAAAACATTCAGTACTTC.